These T cell receptor beta chains were read from a single sample in a study of blood T cell repertoires in COVID-19. Assay used: immunoSEQ multiplex PCR; TCRdb lists only in-frame clones, some missing. The data contain 160,000 or so clones, nearly 80% of them singletons. Sequencing was done on a sample of peripheral blood. These receptors all come from a woman aged 80 or over with acute or convalescent COVID-19. Both conserved end residues are part of each CDR3. For some rows the clone size is stated as once, few or many, or as a class when expanded; others skip it.

clone_size	v_call	cdr3_length	j_call	cdr3_aa
once	TRBV18	16	TRBJ1-1	CASSLGTGGFGTEAFF
NA	TRBV6-5	14	TRBJ2-7	CASSYIRDSYEQYF
NA	TRBV30	17	TRBJ2-2	CACPGQGFPLNTGELFF
NA	TRBV4-2	15	TRBJ1-5	CASSQDWEGRQPQHF
NA	TRBV19	15	TRBJ1-5	CASSPGQGFNQPQHF
NA	TRBV5-1	15	TRBJ2-7	CASSFLAGAAYEQYF
NA	TRBV28	15	TRBJ1-2	CASTLTARSRYGYTF
NA	TRBV30	16	TRBJ1-5	CAWSTGLQGGNQPQHF
NA	TRBV14	13	TRBJ1-2	CASSQGRGYGYTF
NA	TRBV6-5	12	TRBJ2-1	CASSYSRNEQFF
NA	TRBV5-1	14	TRBJ2-3	CASSLGGGTDTQYF
NA	TRBV3-1/TRBV3-2	15	TRBJ2-1	CASSLPRSSYNEQFF
NA	TRBV7-9	15	TRBJ2-7	CASSRGAGRASEQYF